The rows below give T cell receptor beta chains drawn from one sample of a study of chemoradiotherapy in HPV16-positive cancers. Only in-frame clones appear in the TCRdb table, and some are missing; sequencing was by immunoSEQ multiplex PCR. This sample has several thousand clones, with roughly 80% found just once. The sample here was tumor tissue, taken from a patient who underwent chemoradiotherapy. These receptor sequences come from a human donor with HPV-associated anogenital cancer. The CDR3 runs from the conserved cysteine through the conserved F or W. D genes are given only for firm matches. Size values are once, few and many counts, or a class for expanded clones, and some rows have none.

>once|TRBD2|TRBJ2-3|TRBV9
TGTGCCAGCAGCCCTCGATCTGGCGGGAGTGCAGATACGCAGTATTTT
CASSPRSGGSADTQYF
>large|TRBD2|TRBJ2-7|TRBV5-1
TGCGCCAGCAGCTTGGCCCTAGCGGGAGGGTACGAGCAGTACTTC
CASSLALAGGYEQYF
>-|-|TRBJ2-5|TRBV29-1
TGCAGCGTGGACCTAGCGAGGGAGACCCAGTACTTC
CSVDLARETQYF
>-|-|TRBJ2-2|TRBV2
TGTGCCAGCAGGGGGGGTGGGGTGAACACCGGGGAGCTGTTTTTT
CASRGGGVNTGELFF
>-|-|TRBJ2-5|TRBV6-1
TGTGCCAGCAGCGGGGACTTCCAAGAGACCCAGTACTTC
CASSGDFQETQYF
>-|-|TRBJ1-1|TRBV29-1
TGCAGCGTTCGGGGTCGCCCTGAAGCTTTCTTT
CSVRGRPEAFF
>few|TRBD1|TRBJ1-6|TRBV13
TGTGCCAGCAGCATAACCGGGACAGGGTATTCACCCCTCCACTTT
CASSITGTGYSPLHF
>-|-|TRBJ1-3|TRBV2
TGTGCCAGCAAGCTCGGCAGCTCTGGAAACACCATATATTTT
CASKLGSSGNTIYF
>-|-|TRBJ2-2|TRBV6-1
TGTGCCAGCAGATCAGACCAGGACACCGGGGAGCTGTTTTTT
CASRSDQDTGELFF
>-|TRBD2|TRBJ2-2|TRBV19
TGTGCCAGTAACACTGCCTTGGGACTAGCGGCCGGGGAGCTGTTTTTT
CASNTALGLAAGELFF
>-|-|TRBJ1-5|TRBV30
TGTGCCTGGAGCAAAACCGGGACATTCAATCAGCCCCAGCATTTT
CAWSKTGTFNQPQHF